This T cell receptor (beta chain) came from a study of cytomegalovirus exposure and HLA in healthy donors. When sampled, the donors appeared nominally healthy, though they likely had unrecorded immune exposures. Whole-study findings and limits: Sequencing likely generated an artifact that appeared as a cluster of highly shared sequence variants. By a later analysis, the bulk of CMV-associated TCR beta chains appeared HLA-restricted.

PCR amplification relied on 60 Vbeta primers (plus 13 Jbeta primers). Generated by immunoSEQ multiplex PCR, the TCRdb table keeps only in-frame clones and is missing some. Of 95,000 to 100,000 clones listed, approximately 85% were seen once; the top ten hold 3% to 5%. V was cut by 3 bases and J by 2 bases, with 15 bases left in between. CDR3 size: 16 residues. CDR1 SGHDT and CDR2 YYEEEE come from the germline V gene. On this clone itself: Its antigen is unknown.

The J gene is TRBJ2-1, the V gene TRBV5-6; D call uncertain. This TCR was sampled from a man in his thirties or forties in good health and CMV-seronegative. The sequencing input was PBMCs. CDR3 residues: CASSSFNTAAYNEQFF. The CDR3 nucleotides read TGTGCCAGCAGCTCGTTTAATACGGCGGCCTACAATGAGCAGTTCTTC.